This is a list of T cell receptor beta chains from one sample in a study of blood T cells in healthy people across ages. TCRdb used MiXCR to reprocess the 5' RACE reads, holding one entry per CDR3 protein. The sample yields roughly 2 million distinct CDR3 sequences, just under 50% seen once. The sample taken for sequencing was blood. The origin of the receptors is a woman between 40 and 55 years old in good health. The CDR3 runs from the conserved cysteine through the conserved F or W. The order of the fields is J gene, V gene, CDR3 protein.

>TRBJ2-1|TRBV14
CASSQARRLAGEGSYNEQFF
>TRBJ2-1|TRBV20-1
CSAATSGDYNGQFF
>TRBJ2-7|TRBV6-6
CASSPGQSAYEQYF
>TRBJ2-1|TRBV20-1
CSARDHLAGGSKSYNEQFF
>TRBJ2-1|TRBV7-3
CASSLRGPQGASYNEQFF
>TRBJ2-1|TRBV6-2/TRBV6-3
CASSYWDEQFF
>TRBJ2-3|TRBV13
CASRKRGDLSGDTQYF
>TRBJ2-3|TRBV4-3
CASSQDLAGGRSATQYF
>TRBJ2-4|TRBV6-2/TRBV6-3
CASSWGLAGIQYF
>TRBJ2-1|TRBV5-1
CASSAETLAGEQFF
>TRBJ2-1|TRBV9
CASSGEDPGGQFF
>TRBJ2-7|TRBV7-2
CASSFPGQGIAEQYF
>TRBJ2-3|TRBV25-1
CASSVPGGPRTDTQYF
>TRBJ1-4|TRBV15
CATSRERGAVNEKLFF
>TRBJ2-6|TRBV5-1
CASSSVPGANVLTF
>TRBJ2-3|TRBV12-3/TRBV12-4
CATLGGHSTDTQYF
>TRBJ2-4|TRBV7-2
CASSLDYRRAKNIQYF
>.|TRBV10-3
CAISEFSQFSYNEQYF
>TRBJ2-1|TRBV28
CASSTRWGASSYNEQFF
>TRBJ2-1|TRBV6-2/TRBV6-3
CASSYSPGGAAVDEQFF
>TRBJ2-5|TRBV6-2/TRBV6-3
CASSFLSAQETQYF
>TRBJ1-5|TRBV28
CASSFGAGSSNQPQHF
>TRBJ2-1|TRBV12-3/TRBV12-4
CASSPYRGSNEQFF
>TRBJ2-1|TRBV10-3
CAISVPPSGISYNEQFF
>TRBJ2-7|TRBV25-1
CASSDWEYEQYF
>TRBJ2-1|TRBV7-2
CASASAGVVTNEQFF